The 4 T cell receptor beta chains listed next were all sequenced from one sample in a study of Tregs in tolerant kidney transplant recipients. Clones were sequenced by immunoSEQ multiplex PCR, and TCRdb holds only the in-frame ones, with some missing. The repertoire has about 14,000 clones, 90% to 95% of them found once; the top ten carry 10% to 15%. The sequenced material came from CD8+ T cells from blood. These receptors all come from a human donor in good health.

The chain uses TRBV4-3 and TRBJ2-7; D is unresolved. The CDR3 sequence is 15 residues long. CDR1 LGHNA and CDR2 YSLEER come from the germline V gene. Trimming pared 0 bases from V and 0 bases from J, leaving 9 bases between. This CDR3 reads CASSQDNTLSYEQYF. CDR3 nucleotides: TGCGCCAGCAGCCAAGATAACACACTCTCCTACGAGCAGTACTTC.

This sequence joins TRBV6-5 and TRBJ1-4; tentative D call: TRBD1 (5 bases). Germline V gene data show CDR1 as MNHEY and CDR2 as SVGAGI. Between the trimmed V and J ends, which lost 11 bases and 6 bases, there was a span of 16 bases. The CDR3 is 13 residues long. The DNA of the CDR3 is TGTGCCGCTCGAGGAGGGGAGGATGAAAAACTGTTTTTT. Amino acid sequence: CAARGGEDEKLFF.

The chain recombines TRBV6-6 with TRBJ1-2; unclear D gene. Germline CDR1 is MNHNY and CDR2 is SVGAGI (reference sequence). The CDR3 is 15 residues long. The germline V and J ends were trimmed by 0 bases and 4 bases, with 12 bases remaining between them. CDR3 loop: CASSYSGKGSYGYTF. DNA of the CDR3: TGTGCCAGCAGTTACTCGGGCAAGGGTAGCTATGGCTACACCTTC.

The rearrangement joins TRBV27 to TRBJ1-5; 7 bases agree with TRBD1. V shed 4 bases and J 5 bases; nucleotides not matched to a gene: 5. Germline assignment: CDR1 MNHEY and CDR2 SMNVEV (reference sequence). The CDR3 contains 14 residues. The CDR3 nucleotides are TGTGCCAGCAGTTCAACAGGGGTCCATCAGCCCCAGCATTTT. This sequence encodes CASSSTGVHQPQHF.